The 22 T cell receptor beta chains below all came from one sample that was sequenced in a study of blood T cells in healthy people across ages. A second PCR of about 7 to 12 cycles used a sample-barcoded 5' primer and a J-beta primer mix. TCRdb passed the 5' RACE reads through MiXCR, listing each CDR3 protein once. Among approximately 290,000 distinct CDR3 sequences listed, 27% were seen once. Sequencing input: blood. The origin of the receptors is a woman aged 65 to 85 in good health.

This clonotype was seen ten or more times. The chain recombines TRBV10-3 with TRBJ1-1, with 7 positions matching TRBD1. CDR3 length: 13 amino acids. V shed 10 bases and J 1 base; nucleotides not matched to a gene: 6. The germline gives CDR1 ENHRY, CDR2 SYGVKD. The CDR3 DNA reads TGTGCCACCGGGGGACAGACGAACACTGAAGCTTTCTTT. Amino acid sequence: CATGGQTNTEAFF.

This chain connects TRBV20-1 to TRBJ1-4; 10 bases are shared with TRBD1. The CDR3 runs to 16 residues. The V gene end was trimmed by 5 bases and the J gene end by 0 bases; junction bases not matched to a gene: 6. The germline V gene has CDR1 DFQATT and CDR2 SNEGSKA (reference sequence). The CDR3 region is CSAGTGAITTNEKLFF. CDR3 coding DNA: TGCAGTGCTGGGACAGGGGCAATTACAACTAATGAAAAACTGTTTTTT.

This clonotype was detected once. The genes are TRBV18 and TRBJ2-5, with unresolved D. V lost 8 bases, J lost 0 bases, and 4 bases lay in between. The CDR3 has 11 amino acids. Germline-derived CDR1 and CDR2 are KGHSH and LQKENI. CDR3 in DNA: TGTGCCAGCACAAACCAAGAGACCCAGTACTTC. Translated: CASTNQETQYF.

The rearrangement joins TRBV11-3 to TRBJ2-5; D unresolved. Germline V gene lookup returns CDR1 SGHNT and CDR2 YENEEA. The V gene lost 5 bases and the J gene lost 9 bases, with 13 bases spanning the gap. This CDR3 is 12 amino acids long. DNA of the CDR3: TGTGCCAGCAGCACCCCGGGCGCGGCCCAGTACTTC. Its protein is CASSTPGAAQYF.

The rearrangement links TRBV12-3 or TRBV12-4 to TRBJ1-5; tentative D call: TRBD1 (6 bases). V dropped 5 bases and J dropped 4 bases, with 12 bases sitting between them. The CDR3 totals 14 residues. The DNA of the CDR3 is TGTGCCAGCAGTCCCGGACAGTTAAATCAGCCCCAGCATTTT. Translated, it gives CASSPGQLNQPQHF.

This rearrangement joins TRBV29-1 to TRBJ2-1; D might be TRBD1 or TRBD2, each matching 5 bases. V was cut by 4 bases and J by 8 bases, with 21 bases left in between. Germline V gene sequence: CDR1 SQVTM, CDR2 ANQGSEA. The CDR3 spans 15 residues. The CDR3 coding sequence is TGCAGCGTTGGACGGCAGGGACCCCGGCGGGATGAGCAGTTCTTC. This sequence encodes CSVGRQGPRRDEQFF.

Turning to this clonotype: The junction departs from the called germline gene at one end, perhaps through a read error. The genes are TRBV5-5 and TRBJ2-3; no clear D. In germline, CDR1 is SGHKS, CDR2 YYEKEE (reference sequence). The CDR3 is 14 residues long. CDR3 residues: CASGLLATTDTQYF. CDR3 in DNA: TGTGCCAGCGGCTTGCTGGCTACGACAGATACGCAGTATTTT.

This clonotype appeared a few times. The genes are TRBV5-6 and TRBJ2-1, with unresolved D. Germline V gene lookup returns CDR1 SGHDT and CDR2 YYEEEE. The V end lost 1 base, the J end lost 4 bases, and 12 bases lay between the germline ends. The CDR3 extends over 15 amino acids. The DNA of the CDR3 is TGTGCCAGCAGCTTGCGCAGACCAAGTTACAATGAGCAGTTCTTC. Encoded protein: CASSLRRPSYNEQFF.

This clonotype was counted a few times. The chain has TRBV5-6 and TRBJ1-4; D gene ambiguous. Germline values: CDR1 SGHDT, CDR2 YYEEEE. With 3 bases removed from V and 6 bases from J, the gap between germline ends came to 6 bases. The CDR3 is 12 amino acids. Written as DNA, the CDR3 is TGTGCCAGCAGCTCCTCGTATGAAAAACTGTTTTTT. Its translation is CASSSSYEKLFF.

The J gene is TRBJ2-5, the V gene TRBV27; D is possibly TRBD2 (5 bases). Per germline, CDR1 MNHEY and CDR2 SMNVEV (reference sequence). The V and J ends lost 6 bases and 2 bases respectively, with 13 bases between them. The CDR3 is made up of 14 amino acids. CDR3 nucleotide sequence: TGTGCCAGCAGCATACGACGGGGACAAGAGACCCAGTACTTC. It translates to CASSIRRGQETQYF.

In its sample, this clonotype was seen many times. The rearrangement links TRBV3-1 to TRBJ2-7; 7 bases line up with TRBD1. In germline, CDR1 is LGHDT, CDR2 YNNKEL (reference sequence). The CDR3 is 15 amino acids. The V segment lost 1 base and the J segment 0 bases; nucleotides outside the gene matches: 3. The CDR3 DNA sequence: TGTGCCAGCAGCCAAGGGGCAGGGGGCTCCTACGAGCAGTACTTC. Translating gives CASSQGAGGSYEQYF.

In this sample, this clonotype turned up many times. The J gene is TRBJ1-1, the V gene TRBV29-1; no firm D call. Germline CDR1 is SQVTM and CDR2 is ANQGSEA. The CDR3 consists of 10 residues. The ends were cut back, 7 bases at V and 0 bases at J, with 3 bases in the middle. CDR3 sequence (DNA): TGCAGCGGTATGAACACTGAAGCTTTCTTT. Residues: CSGMNTEAFF.

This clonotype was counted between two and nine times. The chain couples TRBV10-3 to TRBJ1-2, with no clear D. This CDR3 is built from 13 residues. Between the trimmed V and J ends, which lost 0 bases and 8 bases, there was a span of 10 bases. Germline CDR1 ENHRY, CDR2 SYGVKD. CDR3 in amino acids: CAISESDMGGYTF. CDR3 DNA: TGTGCCATCAGTGAGTCGGATATGGGGGGCTACACCTTC.

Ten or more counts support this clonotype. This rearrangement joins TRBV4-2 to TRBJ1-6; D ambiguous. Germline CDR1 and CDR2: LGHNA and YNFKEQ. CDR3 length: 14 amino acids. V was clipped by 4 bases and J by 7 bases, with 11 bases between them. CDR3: CASSPDRGNSPLHF. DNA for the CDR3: TGTGCCAGCAGCCCAGACCGTGGGAATTCACCCCTCCACTTT.

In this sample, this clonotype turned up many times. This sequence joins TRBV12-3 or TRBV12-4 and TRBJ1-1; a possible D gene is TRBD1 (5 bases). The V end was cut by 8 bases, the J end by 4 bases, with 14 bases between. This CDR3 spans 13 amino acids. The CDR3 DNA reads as TGTGCCAGCTACCGGGACCTTAGCACTGAAGCTTTCTTT. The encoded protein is CASYRDLSTEAFF.

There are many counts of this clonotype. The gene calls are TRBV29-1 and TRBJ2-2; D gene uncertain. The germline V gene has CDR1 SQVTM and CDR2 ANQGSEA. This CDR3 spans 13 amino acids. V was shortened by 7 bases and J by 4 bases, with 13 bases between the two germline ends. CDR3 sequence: CSGGPTLTGELFF. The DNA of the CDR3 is TGCAGCGGCGGACCGACCCTCACCGGGGAGCTGTTTTTT.

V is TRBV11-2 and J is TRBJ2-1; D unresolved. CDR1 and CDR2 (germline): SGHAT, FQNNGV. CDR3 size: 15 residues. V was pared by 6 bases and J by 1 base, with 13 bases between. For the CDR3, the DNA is TGTGCCAGCAGGAATAGTCGGGTATCCTACAATGAGCAGTTCTTC. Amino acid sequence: CASRNSRVSYNEQFF.

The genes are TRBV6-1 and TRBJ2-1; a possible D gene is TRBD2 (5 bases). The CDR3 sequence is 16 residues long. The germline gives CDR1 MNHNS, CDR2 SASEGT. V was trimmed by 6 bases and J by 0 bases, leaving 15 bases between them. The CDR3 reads CASRDLLVGSYNEQFF. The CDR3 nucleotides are TGTGCCAGCAGGGATTTACTAGTGGGCTCCTACAATGAGCAGTTCTTC.

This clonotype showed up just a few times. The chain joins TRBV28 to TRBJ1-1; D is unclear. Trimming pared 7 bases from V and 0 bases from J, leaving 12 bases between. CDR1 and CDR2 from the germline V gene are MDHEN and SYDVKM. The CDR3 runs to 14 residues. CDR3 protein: CASTPVGMNTEAFF. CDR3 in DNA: TGTGCCAGCACCCCGGTTGGTATGAACACTGAAGCTTTCTTT.

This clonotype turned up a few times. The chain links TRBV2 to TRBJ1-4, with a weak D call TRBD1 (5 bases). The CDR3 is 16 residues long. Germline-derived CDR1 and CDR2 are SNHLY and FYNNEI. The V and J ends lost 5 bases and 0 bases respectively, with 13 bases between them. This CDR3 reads CASSWGKLATNEKLFF. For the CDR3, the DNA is TGTGCCAGCAGTTGGGGGAAGCTTGCAACTAATGAAAAACTGTTTTTT.

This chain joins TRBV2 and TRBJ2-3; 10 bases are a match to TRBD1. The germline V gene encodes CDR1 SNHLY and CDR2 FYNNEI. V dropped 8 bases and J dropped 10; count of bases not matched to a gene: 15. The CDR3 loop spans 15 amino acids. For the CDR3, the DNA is TGTGCCAGCCTTTTCGGGACAGGGGCTTATATTGCGCAGTATTTT. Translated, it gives CASLFGTGAYIAQYF.

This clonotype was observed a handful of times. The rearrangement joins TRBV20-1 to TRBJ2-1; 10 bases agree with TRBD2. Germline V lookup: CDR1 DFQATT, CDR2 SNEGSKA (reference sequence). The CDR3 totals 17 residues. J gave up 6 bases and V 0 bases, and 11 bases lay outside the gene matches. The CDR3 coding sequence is TGCAGTGCTAGAGATATGGGTCGGGCTAGCGGGAGCAATGAGCAGTTCTTC. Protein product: CSARDMGRASGSNEQFF.